The 24 T cell receptor beta chains below were found in one sample sequenced in a study of blood T cell repertoires in COVID-19. Assay used: immunoSEQ multiplex PCR; TCRdb lists only in-frame clones, some missing. The sample lists 150,000 or so clones, about 76% seen once, with around 5% in the top ten. The specimen sequenced was peripheral blood. Receptors were obtained from an older woman with COVID-19, enrolled during active disease.

This clone was seen more than once but under ten times. The CDR3 region is CASSISSWDRSNEQFF. CDR3 DNA sequence: TGTGCCAGCAGCATTAGCAGCTGGGACAGGAGTAATGAGCAGTTCTTC. V is TRBV7-2 and J is TRBJ2-1; 8 nucleotides align to TRBD1. After removal of 5 bases from V and 7 bases from J, the junction contained 13 bases not matched to a gene. The CDR3 extends over 16 amino acids. Germline V gene lookup returns CDR1 SGHTA and CDR2 FQGNSA.

The CDR3 region is CASRSFTDTQYF. CDR3 bases: TGTGCCAGCAGGAGTTTCACAGATACGCAGTATTTT. V and J are TRBV9 and TRBJ2-3; D remains unclear. CDR3 length: 12 residues. The V gene lost 5 bases and the J gene lost 2 bases, with 6 bases spanning the gap. Germline lookup yields CDR1 SGDLS and CDR2 YYNGEE.

This clone appeared a single time. The chain links TRBV30 to TRBJ2-1; TRBD2 agrees at 11 bases. Trimming removed 5 bases from V and 4 bases from J; junction bases left unmatched: 4. Germline V CDR1 and CDR2: GTSNPN, SVGIG (reference sequence). The CDR3 is 14 amino acids. The CDR3 sequence: CAWDTSGGYNEQFF. The CDR3 region has the DNA TGTGCCTGGGACACTAGCGGGGGTTACAATGAGCAGTTCTTC.

As DNA, the CDR3 is TGTGCCAGCAGCTTCGGGGGGGAAGTGAACGAGCAGTACTTC. As protein: CASSFGGEVNEQYF. The V and J genes are TRBV5-5 and TRBJ2-7, with 8 bases matching TRBD2. CDR1 SGHKS and CDR2 YYEKEE come from the germline V gene (reference sequence). Trimming removed 2 bases from V and 5 bases from J; junction bases left unmatched: 6. CDR3 length equals 14 residues.

The chain carries TRBV19 and TRBJ2-1, with TRBD2 as a possible D gene (6 bases). V gave up 6 bases and J gave up 5 bases, with 14 bases separating them. The CDR3 runs 14 residues. Germline V gene data show CDR1 as LNHDA and CDR2 as SQIVND (reference sequence). CDR3 DNA: TGTGCCAGTAGGGCTCCCGGGAGTGACAATGAGCAGTTCTTC. It translates to CASRAPGSDNEQFF.

This rearrangement joins TRBV5-1 to TRBJ1-4; 7 bases align to TRBD1. Trimming at V came to 3 bases and at J to 5 bases, leaving 4 bases not matched to a gene. Germline V gene data show CDR1 as SGHRS and CDR2 as YFSETQ. The length of the CDR3 is 14 residues. The CDR3 loop reads CASSSGTENEKLFF. The CDR3 DNA follows: TGCGCCAGCAGCTCCGGGACAGAGAATGAAAAACTGTTTTTT.

This rearrangement joins TRBV29-1 to TRBJ1-4; 9 nucleotides align to TRBD1. This CDR3 region has 13 residues. Germline V gene sequence: CDR1 SQVTM, CDR2 ANQGSEA. The ends lost 3 bases at V and 7 bases at J; junction bases unmatched: 3. The CDR3 DNA is TGCAGCGTTGAGGGACAGGGTGGTGAAAAACTGTTTTTT. It specifies CSVEGQGGEKLFF.

This chain uses TRBV19 with TRBJ2-1; the D gene is possibly TRBD1 (5 bases). V lost 7 bases and J lost 7, with 11 bases in between. Germline values: CDR1 LNHDA, CDR2 SQIVND (reference sequence). This CDR3 region has 12 residues. The CDR3 nucleotides are TGTGCCAGTAAAAAGGGGTTGAATGAGCAGTTCTTC. Its protein product is CASKKGLNEQFF. Supplemented by reference TRBV19 and TRBJ2-1, the full variable domain reads DGGITQSPKYLFRKEGQNVTLSCEQNLNHDAMYWYRQDPGQGLRLIYYSQIVNDFQKGDIAEGYSVSREKKESFPLTVTSAQKNPTAFYLCASKKGLNEQFFGPGTRLTVL.

The chain is built from TRBV7-8 and TRBJ1-5; 8 nucleotides agree with TRBD1. The ends lost 5 bases at V and 0 bases at J; junction bases unmatched: 12. In germline, CDR1 is SGHVS, CDR2 FQNEAQ. There are 18 residues in the CDR3. In nucleotides, the CDR3 is TGTGCCAGCAGCCCACTCAGGGACAGGAGGAATAGCAATCAGCCCCAGCATTTT. Translated: CASSPLRDRRNSNQPQHF.

In the case of this clone: An end of the junction differs from the germline gene, which may be a read error. The V gene is TRBV6-1, the J gene TRBJ1-2; TRBD1 aligns across 8 bases. CDR1 is MNHNS, CDR2 SASEGT, per germline. The CDR3 runs to 13 residues. CDR3 in amino acids: CASSEGYRGAFAF. DNA for the CDR3: TGTGCCAGCAGTGAAGGATACAGGGGGGCTTTCGCCTTC.

The chain employs TRBV7-9 and TRBJ2-2, with D possibly TRBD1 on 6 matching bases. Germline V CDR1 and CDR2: SEHNR, FQNEAQ (reference sequence). The length of the CDR3 is 15 residues. Trimming removed 5 bases at V and 7 bases at J, with 17 bases between. CDR3 sequence: CASSTRTEFGGELFF. Here the CDR3 DNA reads TGTGCCAGCAGCACCCGGACAGAGTTCGGCGGGGAGCTGTTTTTT. The complete variable domain, with remaining parts taken from reference TRBV7-9 and TRBJ2-2, reads DTGVSQNPRHKITKRGQNVTFRCDPISEHNRLYWYRQTLGQGPEFLTYFQNEAQLEKSRLLSDRFSAERPKGSFSTLEIQRTEQGDSAMYLCASSTRTEFGGELFFGEGSRLTVL.

J is TRBJ2-2 and V is TRBV15; D uncertain. Between the trimmed V and J ends, which lost 0 bases and 0 bases, there was a span of 5 bases. Looked up from germline, CDR1 is LNHNV and CDR2 is YYDKDF (reference sequence). This CDR3 is 15 amino acids long. The CDR3 DNA follows: TGTGCCACCAGCAGAGAGCGAACGAACACCGGGGAGCTGTTTTTT. Amino acids: CATSRERTNTGELFF.

J is TRBJ1-1 and V is TRBV23-1; TRBD1 matches 7 bases. TRBV23-1 is an ORF for which the function is uncertain. The trim removed 7 bases at V and 1 base at J, leaving 9 bases unmatched. The CDR3 consists of 15 residues. The CDR3 bases are TGCGCCAGCACCCAGGGGGACAGCCCGAACACTGAAGCTTTCTTT. As protein: CASTQGDSPNTEAFF.

This clone was observed a single time. Germline is not matched at one junction end, which may reflect a read error. The chain has TRBV2 and TRBJ1-5, with TRBD1 identical over 7 bases. The CDR3 is 14 residues long. Germline V gives CDR1 SNHLY, CDR2 FYNNEI. CDR3 DNA: TGTGCCAGCAGATTCCGGGACAGCATTCAGCCCCAGCATTTT. It translates to CASRFRDSIQPQHF.

This clone occurred a few times. CDR3 coding DNA: TGTGCCAGCAGCACGGACAGGAGCTCTGGAAACACCATATATTTT. Protein product: CASSTDRSSGNTIYF. The rearrangement uses TRBV7-9 and TRBJ1-3; the match to TRBD1 covers 7 bases. The germline V gene has CDR1 SEHNR and CDR2 FQNEAQ (reference sequence). The CDR3 is 15 amino acids. After removal of 5 bases from V and 0 bases from J, the junction contained 4 bases not matched to a gene.

This chain joins TRBV27 and TRBJ1-6; weak D call: TRBD1 (6 bases). The CDR3 has 15 residues. Trimming removed 4 bases from V and 7 bases from J, with 14 bases in between. CDR1 is MNHEY and CDR2 is SMNVEV in the germline V gene (reference sequence). The CDR3 is CASSWQGLGNSPLHF. CDR3 bases: TGTGCCAGCAGTTGGCAGGGGTTGGGGAATTCACCCCTCCACTTT.

The genes are TRBV9 and TRBJ1-1; D possibly corresponds to TRBD1 (5 bases). There are 13 residues in the CDR3. The germline gives CDR1 SGDLS, CDR2 YYNGEE. V dropped 4 bases and J dropped 7 bases, with 14 bases sitting between them. CDR3 bases: TGTGCCAGCAGCCCCCGACAGACCCATGAAGCTTTCTTT. Amino acids: CASSPRQTHEAFF.

J is TRBJ2-5 and V is TRBV19, with TRBD1 matching 11 bases. The V and J ends lost 8 bases and 4 bases, in that order; junction bases with no gene match: 3. The CDR3 extends over 13 amino acids. CDR1 is LNHDA, CDR2 SQIVND, per germline (reference sequence). DNA of the CDR3: TGTGCCAGTGGGGGGACAGGGGGAGAGACCCAGTACTTC. This sequence encodes CASGGTGGETQYF.

The chain employs TRBV9 and TRBJ2-7; the D gene is possibly TRBD1 (6 bases). The CDR3 has 15 residues. From germline, CDR1 is SGDLS and CDR2 YYNGEE. V was clipped by 3 bases and J by 0 bases, with 13 bases between them. The CDR3 DNA reads as TGTGCCAGCAGCGGCGGACCAGGGGCCTCCTACGAGCAGTACTTC. As protein: CASSGGPGASYEQYF.

The J gene is TRBJ1-6, the V gene TRBV27; TRBD1 matches at 9 bases. V lost 6 bases and J lost 7; bases outside the gene matches: 7. The CDR3 totals 15 residues. The V gene's germline CDR1 is MNHEY and CDR2 SMNVEV (reference sequence). The CDR3, as DNA: TGTGCCAGCAGCCTAATCGGGACAGGGAATTCACCCCTCCACTTT. Translation: CASSLIGTGNSPLHF.

V usage is TRBV1 and J usage is TRBJ1-1; TRBD1 reflects the table's D call only, with no check against the DNA. TRBV1 is labeled a pseudogene. The CDR3 has 12 amino acids. The CDR3: CTSRDRTFEAFF. As DNA, the CDR3 is TGCACCAGCAGGGACAGAACCTTTGAAGCTTTCTTT.

The gene calls are TRBV5-5 and TRBJ1-1; unclear D gene. The CDR3 is 13 amino acids. Germline loops: CDR1 SGHKS, CDR2 YYEKEE (reference sequence). With 5 bases removed from V and 3 bases from J, the gap between germline ends came to 11 bases. DNA for the CDR3: TGTGCCAGCAGTAGTCCCGGGGACACTGAAGCTTTCTTT. Protein: CASSSPGDTEAFF.

The genes are TRBV7-2 and TRBJ1-5; the D gene is possibly TRBD1 (5 bases). The germline gives CDR1 SGHTA, CDR2 FQGNSA. Deletions cut 5 bases from V and 7 bases from J, with 15 bases between. The CDR3 runs to 14 residues. CDR3: CASSRRGGNQPQHF. DNA of the CDR3: TGTGCCAGCAGCCGCCGTGGGGGGAACCAGCCCCAGCATTTT. Complete variable domain (other parts from reference TRBV7-2 and TRBJ1-5): GAGVSQSPSNKVTEKGKDVELRCDPISGHTALYWYRQSLGQGLEFLIYFQGNSAPDKSGLPSDRFSAERTGGSVSTLTIQRTQQEDSAVYLCASSRRGGNQPQHFGDGTRLSIL.

The chain uses TRBV5-1 and TRBJ1-3; the D is unclear. The V and J ends lost 4 bases and 0 bases respectively, with 11 bases between them. Germline CDR1 and CDR2: SGHRS and YFSETQ. CDR3 length: 15 residues. The CDR3 DNA reads as TGCGCCAGCAGCGGAGGTGGGAGCTCTGGAAACACCATATATTTT. It codes for CASSGGGSSGNTIYF.